Listed here are 28 T cell receptor beta chains from one sample, sequenced in a study of blood T cell repertoires in COVID-19. Assay: immunoSEQ multiplex PCR; the TCRdb copy retains only in-frame clones and omits some. The table includes about 250,000 clones, 70% to 85% detected once. Sample: peripheral blood. The receptors originated from a man at least 80 years old with acute or convalescent COVID-19.

The chain uses TRBV18 and TRBJ2-5; the D is unclear. Germline V gene lookup returns CDR1 KGHSH and CDR2 LQKENI. This CDR3 is built from 13 residues. V was cut by 6 bases and J by 3 bases, with 11 bases left in between. In nucleotides, the CDR3 is TGTGCCAGCTCGAAGATCGAGAAAGAGACCCAGTACTTC. This gives the protein CASSKIEKETQYF.

The chain recombines TRBV5-1 with TRBJ2-7; 8 bases are a match to TRBD1. The V and J ends lost 4 bases and 0 bases, in that order; junction bases with no gene match: 9. CDR1 SGHRS and CDR2 YFSETQ come from the germline V gene. CDR3 length: 16 residues. The CDR3 DNA follows: TGCGCCAGCAGCCCGGAGGGGACAGGCCTCTCCTACGAGCAGTACTTC. Its protein product is CASSPEGTGLSYEQYF.

V is TRBV27 and J is TRBJ1-1; TRBD1 is a possible D gene (5 bases). Germline V CDR1 and CDR2: MNHEY, SMNVEV (reference sequence). The V gene lost 3 bases and the J gene lost 9 bases, with 11 bases spanning the gap. The CDR3 totals 12 residues. The chain's CDR3 is CASSFGAGQAFF. In nucleotides, the CDR3 is TGTGCCAGCAGTTTTGGGGCAGGTCAAGCTTTCTTT.

This chain uses TRBV5-4 with TRBJ2-7; 11 bases match TRBD2. From germline, CDR1 is SGHNT and CDR2 YYREEE (reference sequence). CDR3 size: 17 residues. V shed 2 bases, J shed 7 bases, and the junction held 14 bases outside the gene matches. CDR3 sequence reads: CASSLEMTSGTGREQYF. CDR3 nucleotide sequence: TGTGCCAGCAGCTTAGAAATGACTAGCGGGACAGGTAGGGAGCAGTACTTC.

This CDR3 reads CASSYLRGIQQETQYF. The CDR3 bases are TGTGCCAGCAGTTACTTGAGGGGGATCCAACAGGAGACCCAGTACTTC. The rearrangement joins TRBV6-5 to TRBJ2-5; tentative D call: TRBD1 (6 bases). Germline CDR1 reads MNHEY; CDR2 reads SVGAGI. The CDR3 spans 16 residues. V lost 1 base and J 5 bases, leaving 17 bases between the germline ends.

V gene TRBV12-3 or TRBV12-4 combines with J gene TRBJ1-6, with D hard to call. Trimming removed 5 bases from V and 6 bases from J, with 2 bases in between. The length of the CDR3 is 11 residues. Written as DNA, the CDR3 is TGTGCCAGCAGTCTTAATTCACCCCTCCACTTT. Its translation: CASSLNSPLHF.

This rearrangement joins TRBV18 to TRBJ2-4, with TRBD1 matching 8 bases. CDR1 is KGHSH, CDR2 LQKENI, per germline. This CDR3 spans 17 amino acids. With 3 bases clipped from V and 2 bases from J, the junction kept 9 bases outside the gene matches. The CDR3 here is CASSPVRGQVPKNIQYF. DNA of the CDR3: TGTGCCAGCTCACCCGTTCGGGGACAGGTACCCAAAAACATTCAGTACTTC.

The rearrangement links TRBV6-2 or TRBV6-3 to TRBJ2-7, with unresolved D. Trimming took off 6 bases at V and 5 bases at J, with 8 bases between the two ends. Germline V gives CDR1 MNHEY, CDR2 SVGEGT. This CDR3 is built from 11 residues. For the CDR3, the DNA is TGTGCCAGCAGCCCTTTCAACGAGCAGTACTTC. This sequence encodes CASSPFNEQYF.

This chain links TRBV24-1 with TRBJ1-2; a possible D gene is TRBD1 (6 bases). The length of the CDR3 is 14 residues. V lost 1 base to trimming and J lost 5 bases, with 10 bases between them. Germline CDR1 KGHDR, CDR2 SFDVKD. CDR3: CATSDFRTAYGYTF. The DNA of the CDR3 is TGTGCCACCAGTGATTTTCGGACAGCTTATGGCTACACCTTC.

The chain recombines TRBV7-9 with TRBJ1-1, with D maybe TRBD1 (5 bases). The V end was cut by 5 bases, the J end by 2 bases, with 21 bases between. This CDR3 has 17 residues. CDR1 and CDR2 (germline): SEHNR, FQNEAQ (reference sequence). The CDR3: CASSPLKLRQTNTEAFF. CDR3 DNA: TGTGCCAGCAGCCCTCTTAAACTAAGACAGACTAACACTGAAGCTTTCTTT.

This sequence joins TRBV19 and TRBJ2-6, with 7 positions matching TRBD1. The length of the CDR3 is 15 residues. The V and J ends lost 5 bases and 8 bases, in that order; junction bases with no gene match: 9. Germline assignment: CDR1 LNHDA and CDR2 SQIVND (reference sequence). DNA for the CDR3: TGTGCCAGTAGTGGTGGGGTAGGGGGCTCCAACGTCCTGACTTTC. It translates to CASSGGVGGSNVLTF.

The chain uses TRBV6-1 and TRBJ2-1; D is possibly TRBD2 (5 bases). V was shortened by 1 base and J by 0 bases, with 7 bases between the two germline ends. There are 15 residues in the CDR3. The germline CDR1 and CDR2 sequences are MNHNS and SASEGT. This chain's CDR3 is CASSEDTSSYNEQFF. The DNA for the CDR3 is TGTGCCAGCAGTGAAGATACTAGCTCCTACAATGAGCAGTTCTTC.

This sequence joins TRBV3-1 (or the pseudogene TRBV3-2) and TRBJ1-6; 7 bases fit TRBD1. The CDR3 totals 15 residues. Germline CDR1 and CDR2: LGHDT and YNNKEL (reference sequence). Unmatched junction bases numbered 6, after V lost 3 bases and J lost 7 bases. CDR3 in amino acids: CASSHRDSWNSPLHF. CDR3 nucleotide sequence: TGTGCCAGCAGCCACCGGGACAGCTGGAATTCACCCCTCCACTTT.

This chain connects TRBV11-2 to TRBJ2-7; 8 bases fit TRBD2. V was clipped by 1 base and J by 6 bases; unmatched bases: 8. This CDR3 has 15 residues. Per the germline V gene, CDR1 is SGHAT and CDR2 is FQNNGV. CDR3 protein: CASSLAGGRASEQYF. Written as DNA, the CDR3 is TGTGCCAGCAGCTTAGCGGGGGGGCGGGCTTCCGAGCAGTACTTC.

The chain is built from TRBV18 and TRBJ2-3; D may be TRBD1 (6 bases). V gave up 3 bases and J gave up 0 bases, with 10 bases separating them. The CDR3 consists of 15 residues. CDR1 KGHSH and CDR2 LQKENI come from the germline V gene. In DNA form, the CDR3 reads TGTGCCAGCTCACCGGGGACACTGAGCACAGATACGCAGTATTTT. Encoded protein: CASSPGTLSTDTQYF.

This rearrangement joins TRBV29-1 to TRBJ2-7, with D possibly TRBD2 on 6 matching bases. The CDR3 runs 15 residues. Germline loops: CDR1 SQVTM, CDR2 ANQGSEA. The V and J ends lost 1 base and 1 base respectively, with 14 bases between them. CDR3 sequence reads: CSVEGPGRYSYEQYF. The CDR3 region has the DNA TGCAGCGTTGAAGGCCCAGGGAGGTATTCCTACGAGCAGTACTTC.

The chain couples TRBV5-1 to TRBJ2-5, with TRBD1 matching over 9 bases. After removal of 3 bases from V and 0 bases from J, the junction contained 9 bases not matched to a gene. CDR1 SGHRS and CDR2 YFSETQ come from the germline V gene. The CDR3 spans 17 residues. The CDR3 loop is CASSSFPTGGYQETQYF. In DNA, the CDR3 is TGCGCCAGCAGCTCCTTTCCGACAGGGGGGTACCAAGAGACCCAGTACTTC.

The CDR3 is CATSEGTFGDGKQYF. The CDR3 DNA sequence: TGTGCCACCAGTGAAGGAACGTTTGGAGACGGCAAGCAGTACTTC. The chain links TRBV24-1 to TRBJ2-7; no clear D gene. CDR3 length: 15 amino acids. The germline gives CDR1 KGHDR, CDR2 SFDVKD. Trimming removed 4 bases at V and 8 bases at J, with 20 bases between.

Only a few counts were recorded for this clone. The genes are TRBV4-2 and TRBJ1-4; TRBD1 is a possible D gene (5 bases). This CDR3 has 15 residues. V was pared by 4 bases and J by 8 bases, with 17 bases between. Per germline, CDR1 LGHNA and CDR2 YNFKEQ. The CDR3 sequence is CASSLEGTGVEKLFF. The CDR3 nucleotides are TGTGCCAGCAGCCTAGAAGGGACGGGGGTCGAAAAACTGTTTTTT.

V gene TRBV7-2 combines with J gene TRBJ2-1; TRBD1 agrees at 7 bases. J gave up 6 bases and V 5 bases, and 13 bases lay outside the gene matches. The length of the CDR3 is 16 residues. Germline V gene lookup returns CDR1 SGHTA and CDR2 FQGNSA. CDR3 sequence: CASSATTGVGLNEQFF. The CDR3 coding sequence is TGTGCCAGCAGCGCGACCACAGGGGTCGGTCTCAATGAGCAGTTCTTC.

The chain couples TRBV9 to TRBJ2-2; D might be TRBD1 (5 bases). Germline-derived CDR1 and CDR2 are SGDLS and YYNGEE. This CDR3 comprises 15 residues. The V end was cut by 0 bases, the J end by 6 bases, with 12 bases between. CDR3 loop: CASSVAWGRPGELFF. Written as DNA, the CDR3 is TGTGCCAGCAGCGTAGCGTGGGGCCGCCCCGGGGAGCTGTTTTTT.

CDR3 DNA: TGTGCCACCAGTGATCCCCCGACTGCGCGGGGGGACCATGATACGCAGTATTTT. It translates to CATSDPPTARGDHDTQYF. The chain joins TRBV24-1 to TRBJ2-3; 8 bases match TRBD2. V was pared by 3 bases and J by 6 bases, with 16 bases of the junction left unmatched. Looked up from germline, CDR1 is KGHDR and CDR2 is SFDVKD. The CDR3 runs 18 residues.

This sequence joins TRBV7-2 and TRBJ2-7, with TRBD2 identical over 10 bases. There are 18 residues in the CDR3. The V segment lost 3 bases and the J segment 1 base; nucleotides outside the gene matches: 12. The germline CDR1 and CDR2 sequences are SGHTA and FQGNSA. CDR3 in amino acids: CASSLGLANREKSYEQYF. CDR3 bases: TGTGCCAGCAGCTTGGGACTAGCGAACCGAGAGAAATCCTACGAGCAGTACTTC.

The chain uses TRBV25-1 and TRBJ2-1, with TRBD2 identical over 7 bases. CDR1 is MGHDK, CDR2 SYGVNS, per germline. This CDR3 has 16 residues. J was trimmed by 2 bases and V by 4 bases; bases with no gene match: 8. CDR3 in DNA: TGTGCCAGCAGTGGGGAGGGAAGCGGTGCCTACAATGAGCAGTTCTTC. Protein sequence: CASSGEGSGAYNEQFF.

This clone came up a few times. The CDR3 DNA reads TGCGCCAGCAGCCCTCAGGGCCCCGATTACTACGAGCAGTACTTC. Its protein product is CASSPQGPDYYEQYF. J is TRBJ2-7 and V is TRBV5-1; perhaps TRBD1 as D (5 bases). The CDR3 totals 15 residues. Germline lookup yields CDR1 SGHRS and CDR2 YFSETQ. The V end lost 4 bases, the J end lost 3 bases, and 17 bases lay between the germline ends.

The rearrangement uses TRBV3-1 (or the pseudogene TRBV3-2) and TRBJ2-2; tentatively, D is TRBD2 (5 bases). Germline-derived CDR1 and CDR2 are LGHDT and YNNKEL (reference sequence). This CDR3 contains 16 residues. Trimming shortened V by 1 base and J by 2 bases, and 11 bases separated the two germline ends. The CDR3 region is CASSQAGGGNTGELFF. The CDR3 DNA reads TGTGCCAGCAGCCAAGCGGGCGGAGGTAACACCGGGGAGCTGTTTTTT.

This sequence joins TRBV19 and TRBJ1-2, with 7 bases fitting TRBD1. This CDR3 is 14 amino acids long. V was pared by 6 bases and J by 2 bases, with 6 bases of the junction left unmatched. Germline loops: CDR1 LNHDA, CDR2 SQIVND (reference sequence). The CDR3 DNA follows: TGTGCCAGTAGCACCGACAGGGTGAACTATGGCTACACCTTC. The encoded protein is CASSTDRVNYGYTF.

This chain joins TRBV27 and TRBJ2-1; D is perhaps TRBD2 (6 bases). The CDR3 extends over 17 amino acids. CDR1 and CDR2 (germline): MNHEY, SMNVEV (reference sequence). Between the trimmed V and J ends, which lost 2 bases and 7 bases, there was a span of 21 bases. CDR3 region: CASSLGPRGAGWNEQFF. The CDR3 nucleotides read TGTGCCAGCAGTTTAGGCCCCCGCGGGGCTGGATGGAATGAGCAGTTCTTC.